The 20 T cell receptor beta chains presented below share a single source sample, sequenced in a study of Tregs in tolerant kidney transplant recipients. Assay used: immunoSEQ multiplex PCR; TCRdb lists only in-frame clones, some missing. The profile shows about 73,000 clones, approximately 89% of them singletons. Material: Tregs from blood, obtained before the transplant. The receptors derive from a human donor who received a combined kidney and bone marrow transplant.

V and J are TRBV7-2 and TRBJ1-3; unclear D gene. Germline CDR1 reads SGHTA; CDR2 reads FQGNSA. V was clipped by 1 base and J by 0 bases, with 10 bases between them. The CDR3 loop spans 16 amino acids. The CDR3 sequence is CASSLVRQTSGNTIYF. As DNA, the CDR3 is TGTGCCAGCAGCTTAGTGCGGCAGACCTCTGGAAACACCATATATTTT. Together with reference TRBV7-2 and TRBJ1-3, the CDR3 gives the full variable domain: GAGVSQSPSNKVTEKGKDVELRCDPISGHTALYWYRQSLGQGLEFLIYFQGNSAPDKSGLPSDRFSAERTGGSVSTLTIQRTQQEDSAVYLCASSLVRQTSGNTIYFGEGSWLTVV.

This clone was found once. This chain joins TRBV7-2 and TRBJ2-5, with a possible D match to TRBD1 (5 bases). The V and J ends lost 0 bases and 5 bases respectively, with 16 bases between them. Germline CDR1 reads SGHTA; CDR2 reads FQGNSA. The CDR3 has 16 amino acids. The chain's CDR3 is CASSLASGRAPETQYF. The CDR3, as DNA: TGTGCCAGCAGCTTAGCGTCGGGCAGGGCACCGGAGACCCAGTACTTC.

The CDR3 is CASNHFRADTYSNQPQHF. In DNA, the CDR3 is TGTGCCAGTAATCATTTCAGGGCCGACACTTATAGCAATCAGCCCCAGCATTTT. This chain joins TRBV19 and TRBJ1-5, with a weak D call TRBD1 (5 bases). The germline V gene encodes CDR1 LNHDA and CDR2 SQIVND (reference sequence). Trimming pared 7 bases from V and 0 bases from J, leaving 22 bases between. The CDR3 contains 18 residues.

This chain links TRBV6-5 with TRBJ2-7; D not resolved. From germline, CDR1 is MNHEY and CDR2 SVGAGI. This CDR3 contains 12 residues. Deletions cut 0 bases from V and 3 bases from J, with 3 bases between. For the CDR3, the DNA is TGTGCCAGCAGTTACTCGTTCTACGAGCAGTACTTC. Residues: CASSYSFYEQYF.

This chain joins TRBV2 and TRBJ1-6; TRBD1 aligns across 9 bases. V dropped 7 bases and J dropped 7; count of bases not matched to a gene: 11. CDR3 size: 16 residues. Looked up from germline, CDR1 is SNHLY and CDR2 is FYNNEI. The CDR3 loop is CASTTSGQGKNSPLHF. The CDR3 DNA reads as TGTGCCAGCACAACATCGGGACAGGGAAAAAATTCACCCCTCCACTTT. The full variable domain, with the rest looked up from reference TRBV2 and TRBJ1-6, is EPEVTQTPSHQVTQMGQEVILRCVPISNHLYFYWYRQILGQKVEFLVSFYNNEISEKSEIFDDQFSVERPDGSNFTLKIRSTKLEDSAMYFCASTTSGQGKNSPLHFGNGTRLTVT.

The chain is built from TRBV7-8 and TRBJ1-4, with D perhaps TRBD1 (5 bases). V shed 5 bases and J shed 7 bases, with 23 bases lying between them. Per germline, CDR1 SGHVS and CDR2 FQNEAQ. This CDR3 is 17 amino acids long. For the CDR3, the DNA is TGTGCCAGCAGCACTGGACACCAGAGGTTCGATGGTGAAAAACTGTTTTTT. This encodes CASSTGHQRFDGEKLFF.

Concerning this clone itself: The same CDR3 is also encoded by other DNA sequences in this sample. The CDR3 reads CASSPEETQYF. In DNA form, the CDR3 reads TGTGCCAGCTCACCAGAGGAGACCCAGTACTTC. This chain joins TRBV18 and TRBJ2-5; no reliable D call. The V gene's germline CDR1 is KGHSH and CDR2 LQKENI. The CDR3 covers 11 residues. The V gene lost 2 bases and the J gene lost 5 bases, with 3 bases spanning the gap. Drawing the rest from reference TRBV18 and TRBJ2-5, the complete variable domain is NAGVMQNPRHLVRRRGQEARLRCSPMKGHSHVYWYRQLPEEGLKFMVYLQKENIIDESGMPKERFSAEFPKEGPSILRIQQVVRGDSAAYFCASSPEETQYFGPGTRLLVL.

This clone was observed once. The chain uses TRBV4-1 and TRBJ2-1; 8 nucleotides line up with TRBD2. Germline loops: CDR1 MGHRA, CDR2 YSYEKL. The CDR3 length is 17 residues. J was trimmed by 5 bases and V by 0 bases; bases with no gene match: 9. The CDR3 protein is CASSQEWSGSRNNEQFF. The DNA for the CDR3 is TGCGCCAGCAGCCAAGAATGGAGCGGGAGTAGGAACAATGAGCAGTTCTTC.

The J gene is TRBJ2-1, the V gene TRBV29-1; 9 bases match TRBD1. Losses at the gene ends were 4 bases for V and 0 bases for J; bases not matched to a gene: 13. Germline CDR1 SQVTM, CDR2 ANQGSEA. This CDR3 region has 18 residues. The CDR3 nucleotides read TGCAGCGTTGTTAACAGGGGGCGGAAGCGGAGCTCCTACAATGAGCAGTTCTTC. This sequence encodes CSVVNRGRKRSSYNEQFF.

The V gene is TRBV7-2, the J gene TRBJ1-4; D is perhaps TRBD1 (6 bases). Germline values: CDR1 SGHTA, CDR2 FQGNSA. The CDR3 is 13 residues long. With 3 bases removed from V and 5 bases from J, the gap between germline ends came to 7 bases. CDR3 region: CASSLDRNEKLFF. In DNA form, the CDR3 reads TGTGCCAGCAGCTTGGACAGAAATGAAAAACTGTTTTTT.

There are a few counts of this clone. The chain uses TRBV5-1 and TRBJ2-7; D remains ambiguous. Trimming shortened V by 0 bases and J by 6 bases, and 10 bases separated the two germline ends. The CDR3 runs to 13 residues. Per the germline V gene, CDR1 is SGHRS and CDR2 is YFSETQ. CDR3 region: CASSLVVRSEQYF. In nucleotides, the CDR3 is TGCGCCAGCAGCTTGGTAGTTAGGTCCGAGCAGTACTTC.

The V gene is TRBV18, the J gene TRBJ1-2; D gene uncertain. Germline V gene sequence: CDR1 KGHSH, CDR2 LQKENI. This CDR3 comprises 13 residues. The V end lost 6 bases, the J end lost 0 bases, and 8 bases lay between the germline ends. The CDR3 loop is CASSPGTNYGYTF. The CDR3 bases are TGTGCCAGCTCGCCCGGGACTAACTATGGCTACACCTTC.

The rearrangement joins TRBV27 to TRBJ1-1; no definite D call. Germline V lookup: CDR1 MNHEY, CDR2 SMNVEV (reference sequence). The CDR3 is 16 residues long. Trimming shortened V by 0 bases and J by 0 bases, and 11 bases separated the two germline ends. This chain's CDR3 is CASSLSPPILNTEAFF. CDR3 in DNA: TGTGCCAGCAGTTTATCTCCGCCGATCCTGAACACTGAAGCTTTCTTT.

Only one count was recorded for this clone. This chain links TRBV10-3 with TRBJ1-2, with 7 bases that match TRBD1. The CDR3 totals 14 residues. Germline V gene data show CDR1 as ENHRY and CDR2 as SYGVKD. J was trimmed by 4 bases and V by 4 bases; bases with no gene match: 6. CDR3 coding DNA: TGTGCCATCAGTGGCTTAGGACAGGCCTATGGCTACACCTTC. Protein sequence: CAISGLGQAYGYTF.

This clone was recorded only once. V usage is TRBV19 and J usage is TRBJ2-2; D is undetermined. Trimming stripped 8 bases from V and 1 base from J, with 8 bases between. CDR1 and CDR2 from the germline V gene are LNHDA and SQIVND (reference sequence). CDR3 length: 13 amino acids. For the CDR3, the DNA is TGTGCCAGTCGAATGGAGAACACCGGGGAGCTGTTTTTT. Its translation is CASRMENTGELFF.

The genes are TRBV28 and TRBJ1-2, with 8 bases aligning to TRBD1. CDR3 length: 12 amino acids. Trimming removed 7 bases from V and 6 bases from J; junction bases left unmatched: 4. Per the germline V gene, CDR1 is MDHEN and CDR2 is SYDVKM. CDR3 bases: TGTGCCAGCAATACAGGGGGGAATGGCTACACCTTC. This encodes CASNTGGNGYTF.

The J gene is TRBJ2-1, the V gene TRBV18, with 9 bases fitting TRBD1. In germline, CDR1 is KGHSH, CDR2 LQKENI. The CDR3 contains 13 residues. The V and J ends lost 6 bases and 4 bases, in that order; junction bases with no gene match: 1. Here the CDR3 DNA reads TGTGCCAGCTCTGGACAGGGGTACAATGAGCAGTTCTTC. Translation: CASSGQGYNEQFF.

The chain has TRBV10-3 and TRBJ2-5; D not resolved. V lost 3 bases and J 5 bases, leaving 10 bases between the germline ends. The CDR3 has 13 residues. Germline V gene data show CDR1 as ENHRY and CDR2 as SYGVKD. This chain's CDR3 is CAISDSRVETQYF. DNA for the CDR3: TGTGCCATCAGTGACTCTCGAGTCGAGACCCAGTACTTC.

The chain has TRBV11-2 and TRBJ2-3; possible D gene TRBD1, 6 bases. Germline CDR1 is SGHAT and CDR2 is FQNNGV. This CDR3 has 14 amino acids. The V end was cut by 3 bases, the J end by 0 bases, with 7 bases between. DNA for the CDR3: TGTGCCAGCAGCTTCGACAGGAGCACAGATACGCAGTATTTT. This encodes CASSFDRSTDTQYF.

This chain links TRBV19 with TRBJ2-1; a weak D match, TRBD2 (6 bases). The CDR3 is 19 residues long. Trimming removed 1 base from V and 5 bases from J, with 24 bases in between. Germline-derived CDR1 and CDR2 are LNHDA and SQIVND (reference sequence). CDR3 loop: CASSIARLVEDPSHNEQFF. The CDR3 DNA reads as TGTGCCAGTAGTATAGCCCGACTAGTTGAGGACCCCTCTCACAATGAGCAGTTCTTC.